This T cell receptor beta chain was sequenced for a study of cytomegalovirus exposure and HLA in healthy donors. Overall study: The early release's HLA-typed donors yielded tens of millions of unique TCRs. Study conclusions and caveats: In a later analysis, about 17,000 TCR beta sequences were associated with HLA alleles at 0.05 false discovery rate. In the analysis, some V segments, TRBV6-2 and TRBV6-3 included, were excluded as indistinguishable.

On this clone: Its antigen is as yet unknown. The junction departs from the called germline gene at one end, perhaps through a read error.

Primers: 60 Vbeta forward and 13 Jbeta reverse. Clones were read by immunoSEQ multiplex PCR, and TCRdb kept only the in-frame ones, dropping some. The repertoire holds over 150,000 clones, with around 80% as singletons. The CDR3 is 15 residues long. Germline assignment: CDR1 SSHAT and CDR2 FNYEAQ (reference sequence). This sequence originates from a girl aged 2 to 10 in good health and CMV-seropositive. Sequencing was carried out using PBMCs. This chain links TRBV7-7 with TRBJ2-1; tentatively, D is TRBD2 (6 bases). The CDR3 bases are TGTGCTAGCAGCCAGGGACTTGGCGAATACAATGAGCAGTTCTTC. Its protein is CASSQGLGEYNEQFF.